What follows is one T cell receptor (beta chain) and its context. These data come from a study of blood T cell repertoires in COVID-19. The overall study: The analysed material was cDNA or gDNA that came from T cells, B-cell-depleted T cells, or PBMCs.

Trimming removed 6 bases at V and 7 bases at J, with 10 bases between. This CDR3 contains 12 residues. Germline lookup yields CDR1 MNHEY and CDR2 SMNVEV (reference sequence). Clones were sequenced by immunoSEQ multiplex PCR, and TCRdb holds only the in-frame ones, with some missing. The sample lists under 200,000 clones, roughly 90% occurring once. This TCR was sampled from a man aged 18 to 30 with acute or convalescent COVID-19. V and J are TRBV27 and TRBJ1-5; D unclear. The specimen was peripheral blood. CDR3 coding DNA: TGTGCCAGCAGCACGAGGTGGCAGCCCCAGCATTTT. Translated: CASSTRWQPQHF.